This entry concerns a single T cell receptor (beta chain). Its antigen is not identified. The data were obtained in a study of shared clonotypes between healthy human individuals. Findings of the study overall: The study found lower generation probabilities in non-shared clonotypes than in those shared by all four donors.

This table comes from immunoSEQ multiplex PCR, and its TCRdb copy is limited to in-frame clones, with some not included. The sample holds approximately 2.5 million clones, more than 80% seen once. Sample: naive CD4+ T cells sorted from blood. Subset meaning: CD45RA+ positively selected. This TCR came from a man aged 18 to 30 in good health.

The DNA for the CDR3 is TGTGCCAGCAGCGTAGGGACAGCCATAAGCTACGAGCAGTACTTC. Its protein is CASSVGTAISYEQYF. The chain is built from TRBV11-2 and TRBJ2-7; TRBD1 matches at 7 bases. With V trimmed by 5 bases and J by 3 bases, 10 bases remained unmatched. The CDR3 is made up of 15 amino acids. Germline V CDR1 and CDR2: SGHAT, FQNNGV.